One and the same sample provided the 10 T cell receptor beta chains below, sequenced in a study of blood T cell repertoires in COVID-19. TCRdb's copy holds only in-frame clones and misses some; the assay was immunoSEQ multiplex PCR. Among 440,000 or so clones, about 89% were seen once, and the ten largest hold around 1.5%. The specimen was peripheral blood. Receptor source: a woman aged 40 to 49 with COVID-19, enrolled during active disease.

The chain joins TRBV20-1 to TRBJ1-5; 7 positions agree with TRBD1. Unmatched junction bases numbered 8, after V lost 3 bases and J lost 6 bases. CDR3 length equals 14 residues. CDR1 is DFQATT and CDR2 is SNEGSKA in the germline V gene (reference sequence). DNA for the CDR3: TGCAGTGCTAGTAAATCAGGGGGAGGTCAGCCCCAGCATTTT. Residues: CSASKSGGGQPQHF.

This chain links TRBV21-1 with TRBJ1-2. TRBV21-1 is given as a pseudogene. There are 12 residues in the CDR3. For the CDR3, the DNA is TGTGCCAGCAGTATGGCGGTCCAAGGATACACCTTC. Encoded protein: CASSMAVQGYTF.

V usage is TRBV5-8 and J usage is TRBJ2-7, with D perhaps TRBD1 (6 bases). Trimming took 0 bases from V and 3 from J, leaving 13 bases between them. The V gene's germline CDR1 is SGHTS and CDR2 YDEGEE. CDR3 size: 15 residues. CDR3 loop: CASSLDRASYYEQYF. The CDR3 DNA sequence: TGTGCCAGCAGCTTGGACAGGGCCTCTTACTACGAGCAGTACTTC. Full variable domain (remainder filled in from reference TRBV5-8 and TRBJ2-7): EAGVTQSPTHLIKTRGQQATLRCSPISGHTSVYWYQQALGLGLQFLLWYDEGEERNRGNFPPRFSGRQFPNYSSELNVNALELEDSALYLCASSLDRASYYEQYFGPGTRLTVT.

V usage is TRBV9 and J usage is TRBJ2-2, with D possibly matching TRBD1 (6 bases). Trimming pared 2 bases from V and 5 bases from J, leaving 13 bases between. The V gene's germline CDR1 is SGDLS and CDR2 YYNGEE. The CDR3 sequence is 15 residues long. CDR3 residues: CASSVQGLGTGELFF. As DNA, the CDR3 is TGTGCCAGCAGCGTTCAGGGGTTGGGGACCGGGGAGCTGTTTTTT.

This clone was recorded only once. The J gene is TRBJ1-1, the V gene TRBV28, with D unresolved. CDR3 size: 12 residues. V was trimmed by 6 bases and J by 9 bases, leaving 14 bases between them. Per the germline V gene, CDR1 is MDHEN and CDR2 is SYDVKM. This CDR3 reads CASSQPGIQAFF. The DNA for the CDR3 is TGTGCCAGCAGCCAGCCGGGGATACAAGCTTTCTTT.

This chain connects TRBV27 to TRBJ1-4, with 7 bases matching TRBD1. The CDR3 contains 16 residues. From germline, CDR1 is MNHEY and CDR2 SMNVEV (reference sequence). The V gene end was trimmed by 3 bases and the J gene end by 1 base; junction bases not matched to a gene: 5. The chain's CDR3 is CASSFYPGGTNEKLFF. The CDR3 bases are TGTGCCAGCAGTTTTTATCCAGGGGGAACTAATGAAAAACTGTTTTTT.

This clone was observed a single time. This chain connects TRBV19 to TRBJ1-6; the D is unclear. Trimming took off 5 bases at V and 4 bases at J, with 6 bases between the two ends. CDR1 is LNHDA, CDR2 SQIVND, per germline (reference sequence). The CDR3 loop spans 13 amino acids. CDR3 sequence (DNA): TGTGCCAGTAGTGCGGGTTATAATTCACCCCTCCACTTT. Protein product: CASSAGYNSPLHF.

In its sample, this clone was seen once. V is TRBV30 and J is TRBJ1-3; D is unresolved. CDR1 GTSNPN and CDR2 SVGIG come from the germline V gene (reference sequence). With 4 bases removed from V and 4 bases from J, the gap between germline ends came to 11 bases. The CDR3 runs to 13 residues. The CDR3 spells CAWNIAGGNTIYF. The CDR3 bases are TGTGCCTGGAATATTGCAGGAGGAAACACCATATATTTT.

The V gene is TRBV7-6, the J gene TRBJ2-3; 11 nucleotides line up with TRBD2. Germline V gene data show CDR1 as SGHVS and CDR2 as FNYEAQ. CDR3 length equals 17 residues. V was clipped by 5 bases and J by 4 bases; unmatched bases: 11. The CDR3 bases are TGTGCCAGCAGCCACCCTAGCGGGGGGAGGGCCCCAGATACGCAGTATTTT. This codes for CASSHPSGGRAPDTQYF.

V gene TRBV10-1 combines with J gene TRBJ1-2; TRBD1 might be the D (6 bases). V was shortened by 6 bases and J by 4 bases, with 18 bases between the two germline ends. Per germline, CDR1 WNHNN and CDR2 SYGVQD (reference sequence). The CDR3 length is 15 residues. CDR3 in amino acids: CASRFYRDLGYGYTF. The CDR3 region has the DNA TGCGCCAGCAGATTCTACAGGGATTTGGGCTATGGCTACACCTTC.